This T cell receptor beta chain appears in the sequencing data of a study of cytomegalovirus exposure and HLA in healthy donors. Study findings and constraints: While the bulk of TCR sequences proved rare, some public TCRs turned up in many donors. For cytomegalovirus status, the classifier reportedly gave diagnoses with high specificity and sensitivity. Cytomegalovirus association was assigned to some 160 TCR beta chains. The tendency of first-cohort TCR clusters to co-occur in the 100 to 150 validation repertoires emerged from a later analysis.

Sequencing was performed with immunoSEQ multiplex PCR; in TCRdb, only in-frame clones are kept and a portion is missing. The data show fewer than 200,000 clones, with around 85% seen just once and 16% held by the top ten. Concerning this clone itself: Its antigen is not known.

This CDR3 is built from 12 residues. Looked up from germline, CDR1 is SGHRS and CDR2 is YFSETQ. V was trimmed by 0 bases and J by 3 bases, leaving 4 bases between them. The chain carries TRBV5-1 and TRBJ2-7; D is ambiguous. This receptor was taken from a man between 18 and 29 years old in good health and CMV-seropositive. Sequencing was done on a sample of PBMCs. CDR3: CASSLDGYEQYF. CDR3 DNA sequence: TGCGCCAGCAGCTTGGACGGCTACGAGCAGTACTTC.